Presented here are 29 T cell receptor beta chains from one specimen sequenced in a study of T cell responses to AZD1222 COVID-19 vaccine. TCRdb's table, derived via immunoSEQ multiplex PCR, lists solely in-frame clones and lacks some. The sample includes roughly 77,000 clones, 90% seen only once; the top ten take 3% to 3.5%. This material consisted of peripheral blood, taken 28 days after the second AZD1222 dose. The receptors shown here come from an adult who received the AZD1222 COVID-19 vaccine.

The chain uses TRBV4-2 and TRBJ2-1; perhaps TRBD2 as D (6 bases). The CDR3 consists of 17 residues. V gave up 0 bases and J gave up 3 bases, with 15 bases separating them. The germline V gene encodes CDR1 LGHNA and CDR2 YNFKEQ. The CDR3 DNA reads TGTGCCAGCAGCCAAGAGGGAAGAGCGGGTCTCTACAATGAGCAGTTCTTC. Translation: CASSQEGRAGLYNEQFF.

The genes are TRBV7-3 and TRBJ2-3; D may be TRBD1 (5 bases). Germline V CDR1 and CDR2: SGHTA, FQGTGA. V was pared by 6 bases and J by 2 bases, with 12 bases between. CDR3 size: 14 residues. DNA for the CDR3: TGTGCCAGCAGGAAAGGGGCCCTCACAGATACGCAGTATTTT. Residues: CASRKGALTDTQYF.

The chain carries TRBV19 and TRBJ1-3; no clear D gene. With 9 bases removed from V and 0 bases from J, the gap between germline ends came to 9 bases. The CDR3 contains 13 residues. Germline values: CDR1 LNHDA, CDR2 SQIVND (reference sequence). The DNA of the CDR3 is TGTGCCAGCAGACTGAGCTCTGGAAACACCATATATTTT. Residues: CASRLSSGNTIYF.

This clone has just one count. The chain employs TRBV5-5 and TRBJ1-2; 8 bases fit TRBD1. The CDR3 consists of 14 residues. V was clipped by 5 bases and J by 8 bases; unmatched bases: 11. Germline CDR1 and CDR2: SGHKS and YYEKEE (reference sequence). In DNA, the CDR3 is TGTGCCAGCAGATCGGCCAGGGGGCTTGACGGCTACACCTTC. Translation: CASRSARGLDGYTF.

This chain joins TRBV6-5 and TRBJ1-4; D ambiguous. V lost 7 bases, J lost 8 bases, and 8 bases lay in between. Germline assignment: CDR1 MNHEY and CDR2 SVGAGI. The CDR3 covers 11 residues. CDR3 sequence (DNA): TGTGCCAGCAAGCCTGTGGAAAAACTGTTTTTT. Translated, it gives CASKPVEKLFF.

This clone has only one observation. The genes are TRBV6-5 and TRBJ2-7, with D perhaps given as TRBD1 or TRBD2 (6 bases each). This CDR3 has 15 amino acids. V lost 6 bases to trimming and J lost 1 base, with 16 bases between them. CDR1 and CDR2 (germline): MNHEY, SVGAGI. CDR3 in DNA: TGTGCCAGCAGAACTAAGACGGGGGCTTCCTACGAGCAGTACTTC. Translating it yields CASRTKTGASYEQYF.

The V gene is TRBV9, the J gene TRBJ2-5, with 7 bases lining up with TRBD2. This CDR3 comprises 13 residues. The germline CDR1 and CDR2 sequences are SGDLS and YYNGEE. V lost 4 bases to trimming and J lost 10 bases; unmatched junction nucleotides: 10. CDR3 sequence: CASSRIITSVQYF. CDR3 DNA: TGTGCCAGCAGCCGAATTATTACTAGCGTCCAGTACTTC.

This rearrangement joins TRBV6-1 to TRBJ1-4; 8 bases are shared with TRBD1. The CDR3 has 18 amino acids. The germline gives CDR1 MNHNS, CDR2 SASEGT. After removal of 1 base from V and 2 bases from J, the junction contained 9 bases not matched to a gene. CDR3 sequence (DNA): TGTGCCAGCAGTGAAGGGATCCAGGGGGCGCTTACTAATGAAAAACTGTTTTTT. It encodes CASSEGIQGALTNEKLFF.

CDR3 nucleotides: TGTGCCAGTAGTACAGGCACAGATACGCAGTATTTT. Its translation is CASSTGTDTQYF. This chain uses TRBV19 with TRBJ2-3; no reliable D call. Trimming removed 4 bases from V and 1 base from J, with 3 bases in between. CDR3 length equals 12 residues. Germline V CDR1 and CDR2: LNHDA, SQIVND (reference sequence).

The chain joins TRBV18 to TRBJ2-7; 7 bases align to TRBD1. Germline-derived CDR1 and CDR2 are KGHSH and LQKENI. This CDR3 region has 16 residues. Losses at the gene ends were 4 bases for V and 4 bases for J; bases not matched to a gene: 13. The DNA for the CDR3 is TGTGCCAGCTCACAAATGCTGACCGGGACAGATTACGAGCAGTACTTC. Translation: CASSQMLTGTDYEQYF.

This chain joins TRBV9 and TRBJ1-4, with D unresolved. The V gene lost 3 bases and the J gene lost 1 base, with 4 bases spanning the gap. Germline CDR1 is SGDLS and CDR2 is YYNGEE. The CDR3 totals 13 residues. The CDR3 bases are TGTGCCAGCAGCGGGCTAACTAATGAAAAACTGTTTTTT. It yields the protein CASSGLTNEKLFF.

Comment on this clone: This specimen includes other DNA sequences encoding the same CDR3. The V and J genes are TRBV30 and TRBJ1-3; 10 nucleotides agree with TRBD1. This CDR3 has 14 amino acids. J gave up 3 bases and V 5 bases, and 4 bases lay outside the gene matches. Germline CDR1 reads GTSNPN; CDR2 reads SVGIG (reference sequence). The CDR3 coding sequence is TGTGCCTGGCGGACAGGGGGAAGTGGAAACACCATATATTTT. Its translation: CAWRTGGSGNTIYF.

The chain couples TRBV7-9 to TRBJ1-1, with 10 bases lining up with TRBD1. J lost 4 bases, V lost 5 bases, and 7 bases had no gene match. The CDR3 length is 15 residues. CDR1 and CDR2 from the germline V gene are SEHNR and FQNEAQ (reference sequence). The CDR3 spells CASSPGTGVGTEAFF. The CDR3, as DNA: TGTGCCAGCAGCCCCGGGACAGGGGTTGGCACTGAAGCTTTCTTT.

The V and J genes are TRBV2 and TRBJ1-5, with D unresolved. The CDR3 is 17 amino acids. CDR1 SNHLY and CDR2 FYNNEI come from the germline V gene. With 4 bases removed from V and 0 bases from J, the gap between germline ends came to 16 bases. The CDR3 DNA is TGTGCCAGCAGTGGCCAACGACCTTTATATAGCAATCAGCCCCAGCATTTT. Translated, it gives CASSGQRPLYSNQPQHF.

V usage is TRBV29-1 and J usage is TRBJ1-2; tentative D call: TRBD1 (6 bases). Deletions cut 6 bases from V and 4 bases from J, with 15 bases between. The CDR3 length is 13 residues. CDR1 is SQVTM and CDR2 is ANQGSEA in the germline V gene. DNA of the CDR3: TGCAGCGTCCCTACAGGAGGGGGCTATGGCTACACCTTC. It encodes CSVPTGGGYGYTF.

The V and J genes are TRBV6-1 and TRBJ1-5; weak D call: TRBD1 (5 bases). V dropped 2 bases and J dropped 2 bases, with 13 bases sitting between them. Germline V lookup: CDR1 MNHNS, CDR2 SASEGT. The CDR3 is made up of 16 amino acids. CDR3 bases: TGTGCCAGCAGTGAATTCGGAGGGGAGGGCAATCAGCCCCAGCATTTT. It encodes CASSEFGGEGNQPQHF.

The CDR3 DNA reads as TGTGCCTGGAGCGACGGTCCAGCGGGGGGGATGAATGAGCAGTTCTTC. Its translation: CAWSDGPAGGMNEQFF. The chain combines TRBV30 with TRBJ2-1, with 10 bases identical to TRBD2. This CDR3 contains 16 residues. CDR1 and CDR2 from the germline V gene are GTSNPN and SVGIG (reference sequence). J gave up 7 bases and V 3 bases, and 12 bases lay outside the gene matches.

This clone was observed a single time. This sequence joins TRBV29-1 and TRBJ1-2, with a weak D call TRBD1 (5 bases). The germline V gene has CDR1 SQVTM and CDR2 ANQGSEA. V lost 5 bases and J 3 bases, leaving 10 bases between the germline ends. The CDR3 is 12 residues long. CDR3 coding DNA: TGCAGCGTTCGGGGCAGTTACTATGGCTACACCTTC. Its translation is CSVRGSYYGYTF.

The rearrangement joins TRBV7-9 to TRBJ2-3; 15 bases fit TRBD2. V lost 5 bases, J lost 4 bases, and 13 bases stayed unmatched. CDR1 is SEHNR, CDR2 FQNEAQ, per germline (reference sequence). The CDR3 runs 19 residues. In nucleotides, the CDR3 is TGTGCCAGCAGCCCCGGGACTAGCGGGAGGTCTCTAGGGGCAGATACGCAGTATTTT. Residues: CASSPGTSGRSLGADTQYF.

V and J are TRBV3-1 (or the pseudogene TRBV3-2) and TRBJ2-7; TRBD2 agrees at 10 bases. The CDR3 covers 19 residues. Germline values: CDR1 LGHDT, CDR2 YNNKEL (reference sequence). V trimming: 1 base; J trimming: 1 base; junction bases outside the gene matches: 13. CDR3 nucleotide sequence: TGTGCCAGCAGCCAAGGATGGGTAGCGGGAGGAGGTTTTTCCTACGAGCAGTACTTC. As protein: CASSQGWVAGGGFSYEQYF.

The chain uses TRBV5-5 and TRBJ2-2; D remains ambiguous. The length of the CDR3 is 11 residues. CDR1 and CDR2 (germline): SGHKS, YYEKEE (reference sequence). The ends were cut back, 7 bases at V and 8 bases at J, with 9 bases in the middle. The CDR3: CASGIPGELFF. CDR3 sequence (DNA): TGTGCCAGCGGGATCCCTGGGGAGCTGTTTTTT.

The chain uses TRBV3-1 (or the pseudogene TRBV3-2) and TRBJ2-1; the D is unclear. CDR1 is LGHDT and CDR2 is YNNKEL in the germline V gene (reference sequence). V lost 1 base to trimming and J lost 5 bases, with 12 bases between them. CDR3 size: 15 residues. The CDR3 is CASSQVGRLDNEQFF. The CDR3 DNA reads TGTGCCAGCAGCCAAGTCGGCCGCCTGGACAATGAGCAGTTCTTC.

The gene calls are TRBV18 and TRBJ1-2; D not resolved. This CDR3 is 13 amino acids long. V was cut by 6 bases and J by 7 bases, with 15 bases left in between. Germline-derived CDR1 and CDR2 are KGHSH and LQKENI. Here the CDR3 reads CASSRDPVRGYTF. DNA of the CDR3: TGTGCCAGCTCGCGAGACCCCGTCCGTGGCTACACCTTC.

The chain uses TRBV7-6 and TRBJ2-2, with 7 bases matching TRBD1. Germline CDR1 and CDR2: SGHVS and FNYEAQ. This CDR3 region has 14 residues. J gave up 7 bases and V 6 bases, and 8 bases lay outside the gene matches. The CDR3 DNA is TGTGCCAGCAGTCGAAGACAGGGCGGCGGGGAGCTGTTTTTT. Its translation: CASSRRQGGGELFF.

The chain employs TRBV12-3 or TRBV12-4 and TRBJ1-4; D is unclear. CDR3 length: 11 residues. Trimming shortened V by 3 bases and J by 7 bases, and 3 bases separated the two germline ends. CDR3 DNA: TGTGCCAGCAGTTTTGGTGAAAAACTGTTTTTT. It is translated as CASSFGEKLFF.

This chain uses TRBV13 with TRBJ1-1; TRBD1 is a possible D gene (5 bases). The CDR3 runs to 15 residues. Trimming left V 4 bases short and J 3 bases short, with 15 bases between. CDR1 and CDR2 (germline): PRHDT, FYEKMQ (reference sequence). CDR3 region: CASSYLQGGYTEAFF. The DNA of the CDR3 is TGTGCCAGCAGCTATCTCCAGGGTGGGTACACTGAAGCTTTCTTT. Full variable domain (rest looked up from reference TRBV13 and TRBJ1-1): AAGVIQSPRHLIKEKRETATLKCYPIPRHDTVYWYQQGPGQDPQFLISFYEKMQSDKGSIPDRFSAQQFSDYHSELNMSSLELGDSALYFCASSYLQGGYTEAFFGQGTRLTVV.

This sequence joins TRBV19 and TRBJ2-7; 10 bases fit TRBD1. The V segment lost 5 bases and the J segment 6 bases; nucleotides outside the gene matches: 7. Germline V gene data show CDR1 as LNHDA and CDR2 as SQIVND (reference sequence). CDR3 length equals 14 residues. This chain's CDR3 is CASSSPDRGSEQYF. The CDR3 DNA is TGTGCCAGTAGTTCACCGGACAGGGGGTCCGAGCAGTACTTC.

The V and J genes are TRBV19 and TRBJ1-5; perhaps TRBD1 as D (5 bases). The CDR3 has 15 residues. In germline, CDR1 is LNHDA, CDR2 SQIVND (reference sequence). Trimming took 3 bases from V and 6 from J, leaving 15 bases between them. The CDR3 loop reads CASSIQGWGLQPQHF. The CDR3 nucleotides read TGTGCCAGTAGTATTCAGGGTTGGGGCCTTCAGCCCCAGCATTTT.

This chain joins TRBV4-1 and TRBJ1-2; D is ambiguous. Germline V gene lookup returns CDR1 MGHRA and CDR2 YSYEKL. Trimming cost V 0 bases and J 4 bases, with 15 bases left between them. This CDR3 comprises 16 residues. The CDR3 bases are TGCGCCAGCAGCCAAGACGATGACGGGTTCGTCTATGGCTACACCTTC. Translating it yields CASSQDDDGFVYGYTF.